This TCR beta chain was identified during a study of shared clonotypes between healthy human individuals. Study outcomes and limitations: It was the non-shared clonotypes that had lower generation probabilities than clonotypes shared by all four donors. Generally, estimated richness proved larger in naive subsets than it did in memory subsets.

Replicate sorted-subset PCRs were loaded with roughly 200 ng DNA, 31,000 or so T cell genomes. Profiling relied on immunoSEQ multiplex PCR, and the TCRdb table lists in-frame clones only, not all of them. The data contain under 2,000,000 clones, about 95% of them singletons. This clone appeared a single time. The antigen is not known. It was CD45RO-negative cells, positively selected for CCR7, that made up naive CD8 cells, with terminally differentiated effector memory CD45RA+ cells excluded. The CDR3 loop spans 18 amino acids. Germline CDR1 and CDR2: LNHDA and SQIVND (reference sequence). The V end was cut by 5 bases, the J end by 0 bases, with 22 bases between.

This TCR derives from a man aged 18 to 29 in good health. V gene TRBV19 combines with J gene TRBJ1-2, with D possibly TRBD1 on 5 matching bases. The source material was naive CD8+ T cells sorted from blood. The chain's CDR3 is CASSSKIQVVFANYGYTF. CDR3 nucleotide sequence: TGTGCCAGTAGTTCGAAGATACAGGTGGTTTTCGCTAACTATGGCTACACCTTC.